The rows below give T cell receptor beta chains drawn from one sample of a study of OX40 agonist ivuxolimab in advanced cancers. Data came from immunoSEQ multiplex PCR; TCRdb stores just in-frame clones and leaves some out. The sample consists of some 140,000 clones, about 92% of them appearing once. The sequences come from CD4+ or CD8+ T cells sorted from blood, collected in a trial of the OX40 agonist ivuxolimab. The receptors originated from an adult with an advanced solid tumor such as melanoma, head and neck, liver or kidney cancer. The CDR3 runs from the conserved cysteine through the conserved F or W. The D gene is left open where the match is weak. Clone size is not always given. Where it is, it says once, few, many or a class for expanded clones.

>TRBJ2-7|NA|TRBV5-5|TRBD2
TGTGCCAGCAGCTTTGGGACTAGACTAAACGAGCAGTACTTC
CASSFGTRLNEQYF
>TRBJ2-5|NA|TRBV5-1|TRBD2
TGCGCCAGCAGCTTGGCCTTACAAGCGGGGGAGACCCAGTACTTC
CASSLALQAGETQYF
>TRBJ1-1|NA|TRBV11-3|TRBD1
TGTGCCAGCAGCTTAGGCGGAACAGGGGGAACTGAAGCTTTCTTT
CASSLGGTGGTEAFF
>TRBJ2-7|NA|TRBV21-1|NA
TGTGCCAGCATGGGACAGCGGCCCTACGAGCAGTACTTC
CASMGQRPYEQYF
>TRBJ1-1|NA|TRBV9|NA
TGTGCCAGCAGCCCTATGATGACTGAAGCTTTCTTT
CASSPMMTEAFF
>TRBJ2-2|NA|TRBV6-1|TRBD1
TGTGCCAGCAGAGGGACAGGGTCGGGCGGGGAGCTGTTTTTT
CASRGTGSGGELFF
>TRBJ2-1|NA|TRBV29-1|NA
TGCAGCGTTGACGCCCCAGTAGGTGACGAGCAGTTCTTC
CSVDAPVGDEQFF
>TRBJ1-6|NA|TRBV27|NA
TGTGCCAGCAGCGTTACGAATTCACCCCTCCACTTT
CASSVTNSPLHF
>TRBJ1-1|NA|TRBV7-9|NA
TGTGCCAGCAGCCCCCGTGCAGTATTGAACACTGAAGCTTTCTTT
CASSPRAVLNTEAFF
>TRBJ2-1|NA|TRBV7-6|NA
TGTGCCAGCAGCTTAGGACCAGCGGGGCAGGGGAATGAGCAGTTCTTC
CASSLGPAGQGNEQFF
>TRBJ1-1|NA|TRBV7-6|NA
TGTGCCAGCAGCTTAGAGGGGACAATAAACACTGAAGCTTTCTTT
CASSLEGTINTEAFF
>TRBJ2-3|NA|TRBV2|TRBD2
TGTGCCAGCAATAGCGGGACAGATACGCAGTATTTT
CASNSGTDTQYF
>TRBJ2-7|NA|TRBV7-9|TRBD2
TGTGCCAGCAGCTCGGAGACAGCGGGGGGCTACGAGCAGTACTTC
CASSSETAGGYEQYF
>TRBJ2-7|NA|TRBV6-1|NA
TGTGCCAGCAGTGAACTCCTTCTACAAGTGCAGTACTTC
CASSELLLQVQYF
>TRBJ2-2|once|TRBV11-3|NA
TGTGCCAGCAGCTTCAGTTCAGGCGGGGAGCTGTTTTTT
CASSFSSGGELFF
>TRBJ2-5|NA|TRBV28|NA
TGTGCCAGCAGTGCTCCAGCTCTGGAGACCCAGTACTTC
CASSAPALETQYF
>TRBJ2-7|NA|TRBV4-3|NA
TGCGCCAGCAGCCAACGGGGCTTATACGAGCAGTACTTC
CASSQRGLYEQYF
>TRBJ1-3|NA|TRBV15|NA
TGTGCCACCAGCAGAGATGTGGGGACCGTTGGAAACACCATATATTTT
CATSRDVGTVGNTIYF
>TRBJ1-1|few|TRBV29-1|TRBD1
TGCAGCGCTACGGTCCGACAGGGCCCAAAAGCTTTCTTT
CSATVRQGPKAFF
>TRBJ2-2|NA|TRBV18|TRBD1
TGTGCCAGCTCACCACTGGCCAGGGGGCGCACCGGGGAGCTGTTTTTT
CASSPLARGRTGELFF
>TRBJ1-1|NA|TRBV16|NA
TGTGCCAGCAGCCAAGGAGGGGGGAACACTGAAGCTTTCTTT
CASSQGGGNTEAFF
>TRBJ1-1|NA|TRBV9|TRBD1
TGTGCCAGCAGCGTGGACAGGGACACTGAAGCTTTCTTT
CASSVDRDTEAFF
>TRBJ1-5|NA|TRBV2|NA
TGTGCCAGCAGTGGGGCGGGGGCGTCGGGCAATCAGCCCCAGCATTTT
CASSGAGASGNQPQHF
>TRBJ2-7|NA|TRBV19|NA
TGTGCCAGTAGTCCCCAGGACAAGTCCTACGAGCAGTACTTC
CASSPQDKSYEQYF
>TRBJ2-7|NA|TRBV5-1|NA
TGCGCCAGCAGCCTGGGACCCGGAACTAACGAGCAGTACTTC
CASSLGPGTNEQYF
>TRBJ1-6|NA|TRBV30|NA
TGTGCCTGGGACCGGGGGAACTATAATTCACCCCTCCACTTT
CAWDRGNYNSPLHF
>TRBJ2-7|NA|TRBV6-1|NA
TGTGCCAGCAGTGAAGCGAAGGGGTCAGGGCAGTACTTC
CASSEAKGSGQYF
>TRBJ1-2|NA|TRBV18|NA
TGTGCCAGCTCACCGTCCGAGGGTGGCTACACCTTC
CASSPSEGGYTF
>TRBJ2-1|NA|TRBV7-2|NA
TGTGCCAGCAGCTCGATCGGGGGGCTCTACAATGAGCAGTTCTTC
CASSSIGGLYNEQFF
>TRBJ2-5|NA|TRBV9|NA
TGTGCCAGCGGAGGGGGCGGGAGAGGAGCCCAGTACTTC
CASGGGGRGAQYF
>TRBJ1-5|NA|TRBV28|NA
TGTGCCAGCAGTTTATTTTGGGGAAGGGGGAATCAGCCCCAGCATTTT
CASSLFWGRGNQPQHF
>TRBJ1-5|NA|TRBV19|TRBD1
TGTGCCAGTAGTAACCGGGACAGGGGGGATCAGCCCCAGCATTTT
CASSNRDRGDQPQHF
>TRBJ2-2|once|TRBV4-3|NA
TGCGCCAGCAGCCAAGATCCGACGGGTGTGAGGGAGCTGTTTTTT
CASSQDPTGVRELFF
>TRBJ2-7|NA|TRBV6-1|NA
TGTGCCAGCATCAGGACCGGGACCTACGAGCAGTACTTC
CASIRTGTYEQYF
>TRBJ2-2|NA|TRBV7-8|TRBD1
TGTGCCAGCAGAATGGGACAGGGGAGGGCGAACACCGGGGAGCTGTTTTTT
CASRMGQGRANTGELFF
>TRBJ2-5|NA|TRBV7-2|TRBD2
TGTGCCAGCAGCTCGGGACTAGCGGGGTCCTGGGGCGAGACCCAGTACTTC
CASSSGLAGSWGETQYF
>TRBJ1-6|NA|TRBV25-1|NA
TGTGCCAGCAGTGAAATTCGCGGAGGCTCCTATAATTCACCCCTCCACTTT
CASSEIRGGSYNSPLHF
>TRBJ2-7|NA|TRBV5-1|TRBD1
TGCGCCAGCAGCTTCACCGGGACAGGGGACGTCGGGCAGTACTTC
CASSFTGTGDVGQYF
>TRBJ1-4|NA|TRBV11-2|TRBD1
TGTGCCAGCAGCCTATGGGGACAGGGGTTAGAAAAACTGTTTTTT
CASSLWGQGLEKLFF
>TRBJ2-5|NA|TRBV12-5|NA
TGTGCTAGTGGTTTTGGTGTAGGTGAGACCCAGTACTTC
CASGFGVGETQYF
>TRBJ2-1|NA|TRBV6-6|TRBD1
TGTGCCAGCAGCCGGACAGGATACAATGAGCAGTTCTTC
CASSRTGYNEQFF
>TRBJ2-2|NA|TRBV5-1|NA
TGCGCCAGCAAACCGCAGCCAGGGGAAGGCGGGGAGCTGTTTTTT
CASKPQPGEGGELFF
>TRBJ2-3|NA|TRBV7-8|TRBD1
TGTGCCAGCAGCCCCAGGGACAGTGGTTCAGATACGCAGTATTTT
CASSPRDSGSDTQYF
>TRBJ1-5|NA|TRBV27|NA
TGTGCCAGTAAACCCTGGCCCGAGAGGAGGTTTCAGCCCCAGCATTTT
CASKPWPERRFQPQHF
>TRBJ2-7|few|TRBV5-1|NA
TGCGCCAGCAGCCTGGGGGGGCAGCCCTACGAGCAGTACTTC
CASSLGGQPYEQYF
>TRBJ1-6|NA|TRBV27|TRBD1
TGTGCCAGCAGGGGGACAGGGGGCGGTTCACCCCTCCACTTT
CASRGTGGGSPLHF
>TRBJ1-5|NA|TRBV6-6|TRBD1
TGTGCCGGGGGGACAGTGGGCGGGAGCAATCAGCCCCAGCATTTT
CAGGTVGGSNQPQHF
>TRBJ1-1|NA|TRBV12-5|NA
TGTGCTAGTGGTTCCCCGGGGGTTACCACTGAAGCTTTCTTT
CASGSPGVTTEAFF
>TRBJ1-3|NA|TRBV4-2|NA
TGTGCCAGCAGCCAAGACAGGGTGTCTGGAAACACCATATATTTT
CASSQDRVSGNTIYF
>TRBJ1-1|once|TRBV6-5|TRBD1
TGTGCCAGCAGTTACCTCCGGGACAGGCCGAACACTGAAGCTTTCTTT
CASSYLRDRPNTEAFF
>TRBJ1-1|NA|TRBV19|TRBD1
TGTGCCAGTAGTAGGAGGGGGCTCACTGAAGCTTTCTTT
CASSRRGLTEAFF
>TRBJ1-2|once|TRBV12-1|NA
TGTGCCAGCAGTCTAGACAGGGGGCGAGGCTACACCTTC
CASSLDRGRGYTF
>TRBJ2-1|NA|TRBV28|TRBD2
TGTGCCAGCAGTCTGGGCGGGGGGCCGGTCGGGAATGAGCAGTTCTTC
CASSLGGGPVGNEQFF
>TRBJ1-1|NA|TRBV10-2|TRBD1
TGCGCCAGCAGGGACAGGGGGCTTCAAAAGGACACTGAAGCTTTCTTT
CASRDRGLQKDTEAFF
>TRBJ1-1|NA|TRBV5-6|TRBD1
TGTGCCAGCAGCCGGACAGGGGCCACGGCCACTGAAGCTTTCTTT
CASSRTGATATEAFF
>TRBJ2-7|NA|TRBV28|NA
TGTGCCAGCAGTTTCCTAGCAGGGTCTCTAGCAAGGGAGCAGTACTTC
CASSFLAGSLAREQYF
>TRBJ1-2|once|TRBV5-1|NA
TGCGCCAGCAGCCGTGACACCATCTATGGCTACACCTTC
CASSRDTIYGYTF
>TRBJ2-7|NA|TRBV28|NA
TGTGCCAGCAGTTTATACCGGCAGGGGAGCTCCTACGAGCAGTACTTC
CASSLYRQGSSYEQYF
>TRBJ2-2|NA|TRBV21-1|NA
TGTGCCAGCAGCAAAGCACATCCCGGGGAGCTGTTTTTT
CASSKAHPGELFF
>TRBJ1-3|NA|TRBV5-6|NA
TGTGCCAGCAGCCCCTGGGTTTCTGGAAACACCATATATTTT
CASSPWVSGNTIYF